Described below is a single T cell receptor beta chain sequence and its context. Its antigen is not known. This record belongs to a study of cytomegalovirus exposure and HLA in healthy donors. Study-wide points: In a later analysis, TCR beta V- and J-gene trimming was associated with a missense DCLRE1C variant. TCR beta chains associated with HLA were, in a later analysis, more clonally expanded than equally common others. According to a later analysis, donors in an Asian-associated ancestry cluster reportedly had fewer N-insertions than the roughly 640-donor mean.

PCR involved 60 Vbeta and 13 Jbeta primers. Per the original data handling: Roughly 76 million unique TCR beta chains, some 10 million of them shared, were counted by a later analysis. Clones were read by immunoSEQ multiplex PCR, and TCRdb kept only the in-frame ones, dropping some. That table supplies the V and J calls and clone size; D and trimming were determined from the DNA. The table has 100,000 to 150,000 clones, 75% to 85% seen once. This receptor was identified in a man between 50 and 59 years old in good health and CMV-seronegative. The material sequenced was PBMCs.

The CDR3 loop is CASRGTGDLLYEQYF. As DNA, the CDR3 is TGCGCCAGCAGGGGGACAGGAGACCTTCTCTACGAGCAGTACTTC. The chain couples TRBV5-1 to TRBJ2-7, with 8 positions matching TRBD1. The CDR3 spans 15 residues. The V and J ends lost 5 bases and 3 bases, in that order; junction bases with no gene match: 10. CDR1 is SGHRS and CDR2 is YFSETQ in the germline V gene.